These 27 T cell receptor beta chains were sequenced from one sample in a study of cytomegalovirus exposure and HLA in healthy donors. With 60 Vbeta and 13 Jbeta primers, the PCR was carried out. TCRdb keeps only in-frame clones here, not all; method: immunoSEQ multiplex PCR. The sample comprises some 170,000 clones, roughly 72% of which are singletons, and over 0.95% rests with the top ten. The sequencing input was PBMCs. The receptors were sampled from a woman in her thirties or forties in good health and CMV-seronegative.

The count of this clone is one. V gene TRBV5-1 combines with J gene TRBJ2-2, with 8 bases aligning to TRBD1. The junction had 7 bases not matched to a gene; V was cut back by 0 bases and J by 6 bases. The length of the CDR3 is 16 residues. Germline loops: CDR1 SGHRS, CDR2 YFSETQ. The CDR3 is CASSLAGQGFAGELFF. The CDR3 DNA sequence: TGCGCCAGCAGCTTGGCAGGACAGGGTTTCGCCGGGGAGCTGTTTTTT.

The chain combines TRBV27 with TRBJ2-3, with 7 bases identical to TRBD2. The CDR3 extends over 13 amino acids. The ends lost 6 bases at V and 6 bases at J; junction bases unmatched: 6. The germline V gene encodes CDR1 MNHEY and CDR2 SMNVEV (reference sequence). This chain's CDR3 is CASSSGLYDTQYF. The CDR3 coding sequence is TGTGCCAGCAGCTCGGGACTATATGATACGCAGTATTTT.

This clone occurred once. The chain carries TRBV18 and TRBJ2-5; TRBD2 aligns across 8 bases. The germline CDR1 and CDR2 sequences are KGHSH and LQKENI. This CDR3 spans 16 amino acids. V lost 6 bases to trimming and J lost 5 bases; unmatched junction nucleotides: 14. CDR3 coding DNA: TGTGCCAGCTCTTACATGGGAGCGGGAGAAAGGGAGACCCAGTACTTC. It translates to CASSYMGAGERETQYF.

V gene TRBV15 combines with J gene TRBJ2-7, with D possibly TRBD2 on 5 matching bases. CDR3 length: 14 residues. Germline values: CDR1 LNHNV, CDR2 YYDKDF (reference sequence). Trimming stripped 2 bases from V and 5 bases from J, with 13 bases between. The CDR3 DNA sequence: TGTGCCACCAGCAGATCTGGACTTGGTGACGAGCAGTACTTC. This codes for CATSRSGLGDEQYF.

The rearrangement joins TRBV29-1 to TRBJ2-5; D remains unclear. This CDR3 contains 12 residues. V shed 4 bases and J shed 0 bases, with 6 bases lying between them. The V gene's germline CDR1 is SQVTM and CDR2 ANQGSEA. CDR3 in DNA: TGCAGCGTTGTAACAGACCAAGAGACCCAGTACTTC. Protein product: CSVVTDQETQYF.

In DNA, the CDR3 is TGTGCCAGCAGCTTAGTTGCGGGAGGACCTAGCTCCTACGAGCAGTACTTC. It yields the protein CASSLVAGGPSSYEQYF. This chain joins TRBV7-8 and TRBJ2-7, with TRBD2 matching over 8 bases. Germline CDR1 SGHVS, CDR2 FQNEAQ. V trimming: 1 base; J trimming: 0 bases; junction bases outside the gene matches: 8. This CDR3 has 17 amino acids.

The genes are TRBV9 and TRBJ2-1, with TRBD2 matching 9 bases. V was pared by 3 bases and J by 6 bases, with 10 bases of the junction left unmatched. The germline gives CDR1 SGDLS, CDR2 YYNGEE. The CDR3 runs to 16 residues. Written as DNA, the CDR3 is TGTGCCAGCAGCGCCCCGCGGGAGGGCCAAAGCAATGAGCAGTTCTTC. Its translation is CASSAPREGQSNEQFF.

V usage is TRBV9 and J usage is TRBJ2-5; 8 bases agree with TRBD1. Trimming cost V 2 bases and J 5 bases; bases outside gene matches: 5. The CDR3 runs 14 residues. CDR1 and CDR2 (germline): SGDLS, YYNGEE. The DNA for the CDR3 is TGTGCCAGCAGCGTCGGACAGGGACGGGAGACCCAGTACTTC. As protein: CASSVGQGRETQYF.

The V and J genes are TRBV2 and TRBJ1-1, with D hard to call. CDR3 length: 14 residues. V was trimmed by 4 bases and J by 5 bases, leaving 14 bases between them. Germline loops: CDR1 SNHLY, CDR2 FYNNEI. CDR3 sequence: CASSVAWRGTEAFF. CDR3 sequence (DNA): TGTGCCAGCAGTGTGGCCTGGCGAGGGACTGAAGCTTTCTTT.

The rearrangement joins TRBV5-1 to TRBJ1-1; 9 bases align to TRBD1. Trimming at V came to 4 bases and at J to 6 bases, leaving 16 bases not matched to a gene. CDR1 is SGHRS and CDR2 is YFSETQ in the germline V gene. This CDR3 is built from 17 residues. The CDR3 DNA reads TGCGCCAGCAGCCCCGTCCCGGGACAGGGCTTGGGGGCTGAAGCTTTCTTT. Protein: CASSPVPGQGLGAEAFF. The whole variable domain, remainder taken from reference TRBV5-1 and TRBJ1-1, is KAGVTQTPRYLIKTRGQQVTLSCSPISGHRSVSWYQQTPGQGLQFLFEYFSETQRNKGNFPGRFSGRQFSNSRSEMNVSTLELGDSALYLCASSPVPGQGLGAEAFFGQGTRLTVV.

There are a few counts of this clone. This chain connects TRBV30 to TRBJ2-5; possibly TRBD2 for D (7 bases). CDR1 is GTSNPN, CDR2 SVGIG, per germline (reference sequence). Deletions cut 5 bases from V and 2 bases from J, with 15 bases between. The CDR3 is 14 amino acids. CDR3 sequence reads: CAWGLGGLQETQYF. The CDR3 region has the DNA TGTGCCTGGGGCCTCGGGGGGCTTCAAGAGACCCAGTACTTC.

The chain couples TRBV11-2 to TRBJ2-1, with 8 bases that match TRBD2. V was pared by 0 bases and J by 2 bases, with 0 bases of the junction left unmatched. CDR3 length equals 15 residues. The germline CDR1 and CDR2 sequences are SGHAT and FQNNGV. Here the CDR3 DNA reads TGTGCCAGCAGCTTAGAACTAGCGGCCTACAATGAGCAGTTCTTC. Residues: CASSLELAAYNEQFF.

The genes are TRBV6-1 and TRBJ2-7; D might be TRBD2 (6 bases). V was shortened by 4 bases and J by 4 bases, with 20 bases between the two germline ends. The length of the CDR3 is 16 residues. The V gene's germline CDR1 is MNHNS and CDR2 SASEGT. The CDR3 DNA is TGTGCCAGCAGTGTAGGCCTGGGGACTGGACCTTACGAGCAGTACTTC. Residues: CASSVGLGTGPYEQYF.

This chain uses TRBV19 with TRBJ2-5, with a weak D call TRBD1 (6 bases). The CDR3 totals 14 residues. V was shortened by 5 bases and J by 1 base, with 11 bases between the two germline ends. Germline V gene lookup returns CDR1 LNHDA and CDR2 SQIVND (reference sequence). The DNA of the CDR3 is TGTGCCAGTAGTGAACAGGGCCTCCAAGAGACCCAGTACTTC. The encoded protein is CASSEQGLQETQYF.

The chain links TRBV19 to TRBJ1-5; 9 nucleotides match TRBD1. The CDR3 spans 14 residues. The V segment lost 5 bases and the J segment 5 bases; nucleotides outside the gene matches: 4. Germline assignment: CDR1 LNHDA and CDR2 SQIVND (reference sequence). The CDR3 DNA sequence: TGTGCCAGTAGTTCCGGGACAGGGTATCAGCCCCAGCATTTT. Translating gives CASSSGTGYQPQHF.

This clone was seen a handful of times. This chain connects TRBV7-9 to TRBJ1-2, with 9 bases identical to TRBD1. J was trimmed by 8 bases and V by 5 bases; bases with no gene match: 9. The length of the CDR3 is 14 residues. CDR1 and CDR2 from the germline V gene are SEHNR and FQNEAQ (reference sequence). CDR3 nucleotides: TGTGCCAGCAGCATTAGCGGGACAGGGCGCGGCTACACCTTC. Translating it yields CASSISGTGRGYTF.

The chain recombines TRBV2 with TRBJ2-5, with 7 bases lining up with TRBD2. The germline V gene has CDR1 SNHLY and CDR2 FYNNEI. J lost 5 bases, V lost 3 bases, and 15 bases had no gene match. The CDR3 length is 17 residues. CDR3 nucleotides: TGTGCCAGCAGTGAGGGGACTATCGGCGTGTCGGGGGAGACCCAGTACTTC. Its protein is CASSEGTIGVSGETQYF.

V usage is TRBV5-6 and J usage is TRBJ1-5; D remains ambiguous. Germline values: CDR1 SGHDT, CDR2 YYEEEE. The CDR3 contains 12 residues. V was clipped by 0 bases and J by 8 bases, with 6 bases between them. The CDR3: CASSLARKPQHF. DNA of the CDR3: TGTGCCAGCAGCTTGGCCAGAAAGCCCCAGCATTTT.

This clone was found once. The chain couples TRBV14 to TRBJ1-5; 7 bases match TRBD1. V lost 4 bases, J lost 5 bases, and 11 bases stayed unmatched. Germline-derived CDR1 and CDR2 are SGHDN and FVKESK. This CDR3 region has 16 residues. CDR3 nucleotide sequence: TGTGCCAGCAGCCCCCTGCCTGAGGGGGCGGATCAGCCCCAGCATTTT. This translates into CASSPLPEGADQPQHF.

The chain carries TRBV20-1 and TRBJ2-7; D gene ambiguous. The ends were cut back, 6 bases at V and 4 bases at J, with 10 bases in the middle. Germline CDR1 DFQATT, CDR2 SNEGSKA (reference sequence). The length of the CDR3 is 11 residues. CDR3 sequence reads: CSARLRYEQYF. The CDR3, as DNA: TGCAGTGCCCGGTTGAGGTACGAGCAGTACTTC.

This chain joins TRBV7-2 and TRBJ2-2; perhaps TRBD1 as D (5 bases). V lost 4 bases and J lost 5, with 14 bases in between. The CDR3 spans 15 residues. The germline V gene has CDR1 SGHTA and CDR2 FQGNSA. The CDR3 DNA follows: TGTGCCAGCAGCTCCGCAGGGTTTTCGACCGGGGAGCTGTTTTTT. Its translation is CASSSAGFSTGELFF.

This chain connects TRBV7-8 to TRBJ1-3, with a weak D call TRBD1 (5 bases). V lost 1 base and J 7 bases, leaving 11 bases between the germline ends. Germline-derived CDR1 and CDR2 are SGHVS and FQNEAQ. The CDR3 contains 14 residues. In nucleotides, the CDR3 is TGTGCCAGCAGCTTAGGACAGTTCCGGAACACCATATATTTT. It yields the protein CASSLGQFRNTIYF.

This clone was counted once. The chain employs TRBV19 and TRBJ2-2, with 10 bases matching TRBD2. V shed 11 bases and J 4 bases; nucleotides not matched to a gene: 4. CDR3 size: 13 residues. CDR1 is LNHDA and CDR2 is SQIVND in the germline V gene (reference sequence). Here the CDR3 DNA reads TGTGCCGGGAGGACTAGCGGCACCGGGGAGCTGTTTTTT. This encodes CAGRTSGTGELFF. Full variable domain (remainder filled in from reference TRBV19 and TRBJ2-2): DGGITQSPKYLFRKEGQNVTLSCEQNLNHDAMYWYRQDPGQGLRLIYYSQIVNDFQKGDIAEGYSVSREKKESFPLTVTSAQKNPTAFYLCAGRTSGTGELFFGEGSRLTVL.

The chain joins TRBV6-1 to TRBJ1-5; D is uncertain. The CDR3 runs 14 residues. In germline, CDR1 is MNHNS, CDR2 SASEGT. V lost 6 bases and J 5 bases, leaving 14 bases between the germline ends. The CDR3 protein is CASRDYYRDQPQHF. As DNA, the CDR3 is TGTGCCAGCAGGGACTATTACCGCGATCAGCCCCAGCATTTT.

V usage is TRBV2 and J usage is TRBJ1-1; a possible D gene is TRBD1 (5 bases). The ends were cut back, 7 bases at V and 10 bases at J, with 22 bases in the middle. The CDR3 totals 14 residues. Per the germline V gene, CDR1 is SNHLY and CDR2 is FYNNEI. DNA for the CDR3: TGTGCCAGCACCGAAAAGGGGACGGGGGTTATAGCTTTCTTT. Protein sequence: CASTEKGTGVIAFF. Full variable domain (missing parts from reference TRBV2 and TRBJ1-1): EPEVTQTPSHQVTQMGQEVILRCVPISNHLYFYWYRQILGQKVEFLVSFYNNEISEKSEIFDDQFSVERPDGSNFTLKIRSTKLEDSAMYFCASTEKGTGVIAFFGQGTRLTVV.

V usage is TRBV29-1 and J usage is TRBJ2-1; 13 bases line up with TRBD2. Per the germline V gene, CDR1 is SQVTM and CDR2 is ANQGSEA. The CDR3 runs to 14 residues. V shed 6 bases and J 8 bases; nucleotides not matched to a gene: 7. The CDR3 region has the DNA TGCAGCGTGGAGAGGACTAGCGGGAGCGATGAGCAGTTCTTC. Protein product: CSVERTSGSDEQFF.

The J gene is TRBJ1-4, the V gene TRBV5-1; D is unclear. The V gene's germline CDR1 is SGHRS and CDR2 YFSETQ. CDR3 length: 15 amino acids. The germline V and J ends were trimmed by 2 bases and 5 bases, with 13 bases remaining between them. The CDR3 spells CASSFSAPGNEKLFF. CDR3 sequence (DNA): TGCGCCAGCAGCTTCTCCGCGCCCGGGAATGAAAAACTGTTTTTT. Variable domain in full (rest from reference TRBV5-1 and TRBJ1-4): KAGVTQTPRYLIKTRGQQVTLSCSPISGHRSVSWYQQTPGQGLQFLFEYFSETQRNKGNFPGRFSGRQFSNSRSEMNVSTLELGDSALYLCASSFSAPGNEKLFFGSGTQLSVL.